This T cell receptor beta chain comes out of a study of blood T cell repertoires in COVID-19. For the study at large: Both acute and convalescent COVID-19 samples were obtained from the United States, Italy and Spain. T cells, B-cell-depleted T cells, or PBMCs supplied cDNA or gDNA.

CDR3 size: 13 residues. The germline CDR1 and CDR2 sequences are MNHNY and SVGAGI (reference sequence). V was cut by 6 bases and J by 9 bases, with 17 bases left in between. Study processing details: Reference gene primer amplification gave nucleated cell count estimates. Data came from immunoSEQ multiplex PCR; TCRdb stores just in-frame clones and leaves some out. V, J and clone size derive from that table, while D and trimming were established from the DNA sequence. Here the sample spans 150,000 to 200,000 clones, roughly 83% being singletons. V gene TRBV6-6 combines with J gene TRBJ1-2, with D possibly matching TRBD1 (6 bases). The receptor was derived from a woman aged 80 or over with active or convalescent COVID-19. The specimen was peripheral blood. The CDR3 nucleotides read TGTGCCAGCAGCTCACCCCCCGGACAGCGCTACACCTTC. The encoded protein is CASSSPPGQRYTF.